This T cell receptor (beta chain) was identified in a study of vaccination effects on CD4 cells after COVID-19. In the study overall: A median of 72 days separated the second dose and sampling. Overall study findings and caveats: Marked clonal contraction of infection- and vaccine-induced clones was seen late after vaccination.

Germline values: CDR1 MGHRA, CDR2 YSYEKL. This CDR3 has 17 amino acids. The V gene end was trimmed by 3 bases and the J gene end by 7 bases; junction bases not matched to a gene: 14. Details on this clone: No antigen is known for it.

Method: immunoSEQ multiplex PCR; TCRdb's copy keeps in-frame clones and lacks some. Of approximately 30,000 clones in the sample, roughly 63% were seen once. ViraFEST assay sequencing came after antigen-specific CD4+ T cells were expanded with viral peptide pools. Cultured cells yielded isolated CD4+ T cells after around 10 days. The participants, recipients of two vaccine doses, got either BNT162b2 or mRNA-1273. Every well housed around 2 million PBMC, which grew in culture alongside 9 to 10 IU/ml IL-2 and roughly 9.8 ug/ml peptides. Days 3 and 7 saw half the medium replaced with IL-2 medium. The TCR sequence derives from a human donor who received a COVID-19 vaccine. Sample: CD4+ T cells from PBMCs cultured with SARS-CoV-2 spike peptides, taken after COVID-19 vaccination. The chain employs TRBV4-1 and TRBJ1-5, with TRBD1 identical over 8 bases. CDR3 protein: CASSHVMDRERRQPQHF. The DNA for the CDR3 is TGCGCCAGCAGCCATGTGATGGACAGGGAAAGAAGACAGCCCCAGCATTTT.